A selection of T cell receptor beta chains follows, all from one sample in a study of blood T cell repertoires in COVID-19. Only in-frame clones appear in the TCRdb table, and some are missing; sequencing was by immunoSEQ multiplex PCR. The sample has approximately 140,000 clones; over 80% are singletons. Sequenced: peripheral blood. The receptors derive from a man in his forties with active or convalescent COVID-19. Each CDR3 is given with its conserved first and last residue. The D gene is left open where the match is weak. Clone size is given for some rows only: seen once, a few or many times, or a class if the clone is expanded.

v_call	d_call	j_call	clone_size	cdr3_aa	cdr3_nt
TRBV30	.	TRBJ1-2	.	CAWGPGGRNPIVF	TGTGCCTGGGGGCCGGGGGGCCGCAACCCTATAGTCTTC
TRBV7-2	.	TRBJ1-3	.	CASSWGVSGNTIYF	TGTGCCAGCAGCTGGGGGGTATCTGGAAACACCATATATTTT
TRBV6-5	TRBD2	TRBJ2-1	.	CASSYLTSGGAGEQFF	TGTGCCAGCAGTTACTTGACTAGCGGGGGGGCAGGTGAGCAGTTCTTC
TRBV6-5	.	TRBJ1-4	.	CASNGQYNEKLFF	TGTGCCAGCAATGGACAGTATAATGAAAAACTGTTTTTT
TRBV7-2	TRBD1	TRBJ2-1	.	CASSFATGSWEQFF	TGTGCCAGCAGCTTCGCGACAGGGTCATGGGAGCAGTTCTTC
TRBV5-1	TRBD2	TRBJ2-1	.	CASSLREGGFYNEQFF	TGCGCCAGCAGCTTGCGGGAGGGGGGTTTCTACAATGAGCAGTTCTTC
TRBV4-2	.	TRBJ2-7	.	CASSQGGGNSYEQYF	TGTGCCAGCAGCCAAGGTGGCGGAAACTCCTACGAGCAGTACTTC
TRBV5-1	TRBD2	TRBJ2-2	.	CASGAGAIGTGELFF	TGCGCCAGCGGAGCGGGGGCCATCGGCACCGGGGAGCTGTTTTTT
TRBV7-3	.	TRBJ2-7	.	CASSPTGSSYEQYF	TGTGCCAGCAGCCCAACCGGGAGCTCCTACGAGCAGTACTTC
TRBV19	.	TRBJ1-5	.	CASNGAGTSGQPQHF	TGTGCTAGCAACGGAGCTGGGACATCGGGTCAGCCCCAGCATTTT
TRBV5-1	.	TRBJ1-4	.	CASSLYGSNEKLFF	TGCGCCAGCAGCTTGTACGGGTCTAATGAAAAACTGTTTTTT
TRBV2	.	TRBJ1-2	.	CASSANRNYGYTF	TGTGCCAGCAGTGCGAACAGGAACTATGGCTACACCTTC
TRBV18	TRBD1	TRBJ1-6	once	CASSPTGGGHNSPLHF	TGTGCCAGCTCACCTACAGGGGGCGGGCATAATTCACCCCTCCACTTT
TRBV29-1	.	TRBJ2-7	.	CSVVGRTYEQYF	TGCAGCGTTGTAGGGAGAACCTACGAGCAGTACTTC
TRBV6-5	.	TRBJ2-3	.	CASGAGTQYF	TGTGCCAGCGGAGCCGGTACGCAGTATTTT
TRBV7-2	.	TRBJ1-1	.	CASSIRQFRSNTEAFF	TGTGCCAGCAGCATTAGACAGTTTCGTTCTAACACTGAAGCTTTCTTT
TRBV6-1	.	TRBJ2-1	once	CASSQAPVSYNEQFF	TGTGCCAGCAGTCAAGCGCCGGTCTCCTACAATGAGCAGTTCTTC
TRBV19	.	TRBJ1-3	.	CASSIPLTGGNTIYF	TGTGCCAGTAGTATCCCTCTGACAGGAGGAAACACCATATATTTT
TRBV5-4	TRBD2	TRBJ2-2	few	CASSSRLAGGPGTGELFF	TGTGCCAGCAGCTCGCGACTAGCGGGGGGGCCGGGAACCGGGGAGCTGTTTTTT
TRBV14	TRBD1	TRBJ2-7	.	CASSQTGVGEQYF	TGTGCCAGCAGCCAAACAGGGGTGGGAGAGCAGTACTTC
TRBV7-9	TRBD1	TRBJ1-4	.	CASSFSDRGREKLFF	TGTGCCAGCAGCTTTAGCGACAGGGGGCGAGAAAAACTGTTTTTT
TRBV10-1	TRBD1	TRBJ1-4	few	CASFRDREKLFF	TGCGCCAGCTTCCGGGACAGGGAAAAACTGTTTTTT
TRBV27	TRBD2	TRBJ2-3	.	CASAGLAMTDTQYF	TGTGCCAGCGCCGGACTAGCGATGACAGATACGCAGTATTTT
TRBV7-3	.	TRBJ2-2	.	CASSPGGHTGELFF	TGTGCCAGCAGCCCAGGTGGGCACACCGGGGAGCTGTTTTTT
TRBV5-4	TRBD1	TRBJ2-2	.	CASSSPGQGSSTGELFF	TGTGCCAGCAGCTCGCCGGGACAGGGGTCGAGCACCGGGGAGCTGTTTTTT
TRBV5-1	TRBD2	TRBJ2-7	.	CASSLVIPATSGTYEQYF	TGCGCCAGCAGCTTGGTAATCCCCGCGACTAGCGGGACCTACGAGCAGTACTTC
TRBV25-1	TRBD1	TRBJ1-2	few	CASSEIGQGDYGYTF	TGTGCCAGCAGTGAAATTGGACAGGGGGACTATGGCTACACCTTC
TRBV28	.	TRBJ1-2	.	CASSLPGGLSNYGYTF	TGTGCCAGCAGTCTCCCCGGGGGGCTATCTAACTATGGCTACACCTTC
TRBV6-5	.	TRBJ2-5	once	CASSYGGLETQYF	TGTGCCAGCAGTTACGGCGGGCTTGAGACCCAGTACTTC
TRBV11-2	TRBD2	TRBJ2-2	few	CASSLEGAGAGTGELFF	TGTGCCAGCAGCTTAGAGGGAGCGGGGGCCGGCACCGGGGAGCTGTTTTTT
TRBV19	.	TRBJ2-1	few	CASLETQNNEQFF	TGTGCCAGTCTCGAGACACAGAACAATGAGCAGTTCTTC
TRBV7-3	TRBD1	TRBJ1-2	few	CASSRTGGNGYTF	TGTGCCAGCAGCCGGACAGGGGGCAATGGCTACACCTTC
TRBV27	.	TRBJ1-4	.	CASSPIDRRNEKLFF	TGTGCCAGCAGTCCAATTGACAGGAGAAATGAAAAACTGTTTTTT
TRBV18	TRBD2	TRBJ2-1	.	CASSGASGGFDNEQFF	TGTGCCAGCTCAGGGGCTAGCGGGGGCTTTGACAATGAGCAGTTCTTC
TRBV4-3	.	TRBJ1-3	many	CASSQDPLQSTFSGNTIYF	TGCGCCAGCAGCCAAGACCCGCTCCAATCGACATTCTCTGGAAACACCATATATTTT
TRBV6-5	.	TRBJ1-5	.	CASNQGWQPQHF	TGTGCCAGCAATCAGGGCTGGCAGCCCCAGCATTTT
TRBV10-3	.	TRBJ1-1	.	CAISDRRWGEAFF	TGTGCCATCAGTGACAGGAGGTGGGGTGAAGCTTTCTTT
TRBV3-1/TRBV3-2	.	TRBJ1-3	.	CASSQSQYSSGNTIYF	TGTGCCAGCAGCCAATCACAGTATAGCTCTGGAAACACCATATATTTT
TRBV5-1	.	TRBJ1-2	.	CASSLQAGLGYGYTF	TGCGCCAGCAGCTTACAGGCAGGGCTCGGCTATGGCTACACCTTC
TRBV12-5	.	TRBJ1-1	many	CASGLHMNTEAFF	TGTGCTAGTGGTTTACACATGAACACTGAAGCTTTCTTT
TRBV4-2	TRBD2	TRBJ2-4	.	CASSQGLAGGQNIQYF	TGTGCCAGCAGCCAAGGCTTAGCGGGGGGGCAAAACATTCAGTACTTC
TRBV19	TRBD1	TRBJ1-5	.	CASRYITGEPQHF	TGTGCCAGTAGGTACATCACAGGGGAGCCCCAGCATTTT
TRBV7-3	.	TRBJ2-6	.	CASSLGPSRGGANVLTF	TGTGCCAGCAGCTTAGGTCCTAGTCGGGGTGGGGCCAACGTCCTGACTTTC
TRBV9	.	TRBJ1-2	.	CASSSQGPLNYGYTF	TGTGCCAGCAGCTCACAGGGACCGCTTAACTATGGCTACACCTTC
TRBV9	TRBD1	TRBJ1-5	.	CASSAGQDITGQPQHF	TGTGCCAGCAGCGCCGGACAGGACATTACTGGTCAGCCCCAGCATTTT
TRBV5-1	TRBD1	TRBJ1-2	.	CASSLVDRGYGYTF	TGCGCCAGCAGCTTGGTGGACAGGGGCTATGGCTACACCTTC
TRBV5-8	.	TRBJ2-6	.	CASSQGGANVLTF	TGTGCCAGCAGCCAGGGAGGGGCCAACGTCCTGACTTTC
TRBV2	TRBD1	TRBJ2-5	.	CASSGQGLPWGTQYF	TGTGCCAGCAGTGGACAGGGTCTGCCCTGGGGGACCCAGTACTTC
TRBV9	TRBD1	TRBJ2-7	few	CASSKGGGNYEQYF	TGTGCCAGTAGCAAAGGGGGCGGAAACTACGAGCAGTACTTC
TRBV20-1	TRBD1	TRBJ1-1	.	CSASRDRGTEAFF	TGCAGTGCTAGTAGGGACAGGGGCACTGAAGCTTTCTTT
TRBV5-1	TRBD1	TRBJ2-5	.	CASSKRTGEETQYF	TGCGCCAGCAGCAAACGGACAGGCGAAGAGACCCAGTACTTC
TRBV7-2	.	TRBJ1-5	.	CASSLVFSSNQPQHF	TGTGCCAGCAGCTTAGTTTTCAGTTCCAATCAGCCCCAGCATTTT
TRBV7-6	TRBD1	TRBJ2-1	.	CASSSWDSHNNEQFF	TGTGCCAGCAGCTCTTGGGACAGCCACAACAATGAGCAGTTCTTC
TRBV2	.	TRBJ1-5	.	CASSERGGNQPQHF	TGTGCCAGCAGTGAAAGGGGTGGCAATCAGCCCCAGCATTTT
TRBV15	TRBD1	TRBJ2-5	.	CATSRGQGDQETQYF	TGTGCCACCAGCAGGGGACAGGGCGACCAAGAGACCCAGTACTTC
TRBV12-3/TRBV12-4	TRBD1	TRBJ1-2	.	CASSDRVGYGYTF	TGTGCCAGCAGTGACAGGGTGGGCTATGGCTACACCTTC
TRBV6-5	TRBD1	TRBJ2-7	.	CASSYGQGVSYEQYF	TGTGCCAGCAGTTACGGACAGGGCGTTAGCTACGAGCAGTACTTC
TRBV13	.	TRBJ2-7	.	CASSSSSGKPYEQYF	TGTGCCAGCAGCTCGAGCTCGGGGAAGCCCTACGAGCAGTACTTC
TRBV5-6	TRBD1	TRBJ1-1	once	CASSVGQGGTEAFF	TGTGCCAGCAGCGTCGGACAGGGGGGCACTGAAGCTTTCTTT